These T cell receptor beta chains were read from a single sample in a study of T cell responses to AZD1222 COVID-19 vaccine. This table comes from immunoSEQ multiplex PCR, and its TCRdb copy is limited to in-frame clones, with some not included. The data show 150,000 to 200,000 clones, with roughly nine tenths seen just once and 2.6% held by the top ten. The sequences come from peripheral blood, collected on day 0 of AZD1222 vaccination. These receptors were collected from an adult in good health. The CDR3 runs from the conserved cysteine through the conserved F or W. D genes are given only for firm matches. The listing skips clone size in some rows; elsewhere it reads once, few, many or a size class.

TRBJ2-4 NA NA TRBV5-4 TGTGCCAGCAGATCCGACGGTCCGGTTCAGTACTTC CASRSDGPVQYF
TRBJ1-1 NA NA TRBV3-1/TRBV3-2 TGTGCCAGCAGCCAGTTACAGGCGAACACTGAAGCTTTCTTT CASSQLQANTEAFF
TRBJ2-2 NA NA TRBV6-6 TGTGCCAGCATTGGGGAGCGGCAAGCCGGGGAGCTGTTTTTT CASIGERQAGELFF
TRBJ2-7 NA NA TRBV5-1 TGCGCCAGCAGCTCCAGTCCACAGGGCTACGAGCAGTACTTC CASSSSPQGYEQYF
TRBJ1-2 NA TRBD1 TRBV2 TGTGCCAGCAGTGGAGGACAGGGCGGGTATGGCTACACCTTC CASSGGQGGYGYTF
TRBJ1-1 NA NA TRBV4-1 TGCGCCAGCAGCCAAAACAGGGTGAACACTGAAGCTTTCTTT CASSQNRVNTEAFF
TRBJ1-1 NA NA TRBV7-9 TGTGCCAGCAGCTTAGCGGACCAGGGGTCGGCTGAAGCTTTCTTT CASSLADQGSAEAFF
TRBJ2-7 NA TRBD1 TRBV4-2 TGTGCCAGCAGCCCGGGACAGGGGTACGACGAGCAGTACTTC CASSPGQGYDEQYF
TRBJ1-2 NA TRBD1 TRBV19 TGTGCCAGTAGCGGCTTCCCGGGACAGGACTATGGCTACACCTTC CASSGFPGQDYGYTF
TRBJ2-2 NA TRBD2 TRBV5-4 TGTGCCAGCAGCTCGGGGACTAGCGGGAGGGCCAGCGGGGAGCTGTTTTTT CASSSGTSGRASGELFF
TRBJ1-2 NA NA TRBV2 TGTGCCAGCAGTGAATCCGGGTTTGGGTATGGCTACACCTTC CASSESGFGYGYTF
TRBJ1-5 once TRBD1 TRBV6-6 TGTGCCAGCAGTTATCCAGCGACAGGGGGAGTTGGGCCCCAGCATTTT CASSYPATGGVGPQHF
TRBJ1-2 few NA TRBV12-3/TRBV12-4 TGTGCCAGCAGTTCGATCCCTAACTATGGCTACACCTTC CASSSIPNYGYTF
TRBJ2-1 NA TRBD1 TRBV5-4 TGTGCCAGCAGCTACCAAACTAGGACAGGGGTCGGTGAGCAGTTCTTC CASSYQTRTGVGEQFF
TRBJ1-2 NA TRBD1 TRBV12-5 TGTGCTAGTGGACAGGACAGGGCCCGAGGGAGAGTTCGTGCCTATGGCTACACCTTC CASGQDRARGRVRAYGYTF
TRBJ2-7 NA NA TRBV21-1 TGTGCCAGCAGCAAAGTTCTGGCGGGAGGGCCGTGGGAGCAGTACTTC CASSKVLAGGPWEQYF
TRBJ2-1 NA NA TRBV6-4 TGTGCCAGCAGTGACTCGAGTCAGGCCAATGAGCAGTTCTTC CASSDSSQANEQFF
TRBJ2-1 NA TRBD1 TRBV5-1 TGCGCCAGCAGCTTGGGGACAGGGTTCTCCTACAATGAGCAGTTCTTC CASSLGTGFSYNEQFF
TRBJ2-3 NA NA TRBV3-1/TRBV3-2 TGTGCCAGCAGCCAAGACTTCTGGCTGAACACAGATACGCAGTATTTT CASSQDFWLNTDTQYF
TRBJ1-1 NA NA TRBV7-9 TGTGCCAGCAGCTTAATGGGGGATAACACTGAAGCTTTCTTT CASSLMGDNTEAFF
TRBJ2-1 NA TRBD2 TRBV4-2 TGTGCCAGCAGCCAAGTAGGGCGGGAGGACAATGAGCAGTTCTTC CASSQVGREDNEQFF
TRBJ1-6 NA TRBD1 TRBV2 TGTGCCAGCAGGGCGGACAGGGGGCCTTCACCCCTCCACTTT CASRADRGPSPLHF
TRBJ2-1 NA NA TRBV5-4 TGTGCCAGCAGCTTGGATTTAGTCGGGCCGGGTAAAGAGCAGTTCTTC CASSLDLVGPGKEQFF
TRBJ2-1 NA NA TRBV5-6 TGTGCCAGCAGCTTGTCTTGGCGGATCCCAAACAATGAGCAGTTCTTC CASSLSWRIPNNEQFF
TRBJ1-5 NA NA TRBV19 TGTGCCAGTAGTATTGGTAGCAGATTGGGCAATCAGCCCCAGCATTTT CASSIGSRLGNQPQHF
TRBJ2-7 NA NA TRBV6-4 TGTGCCAGCAGTGACCCAGAAGAGGGGACCCATAGAATCTACGAGCAGTACTTC CASSDPEEGTHRIYEQYF
TRBJ2-4 NA NA TRBV19 TGTGCCAGTAGTATACACCTGGACGGCATTCAGTACTTC CASSIHLDGIQYF
TRBJ1-5 NA NA TRBV4-2 TGTGCCAGCAGTCACGGTACCGCGGGGGTGCGGCAGCCCCAGCATTTT CASSHGTAGVRQPQHF
TRBJ1-2 few NA TRBV6-5 TGTGCCAGCAGTTACTCGAGGGATAACTATGGCTACACCTTC CASSYSRDNYGYTF
TRBJ1-2 NA TRBD1 TRBV7-8 TGTGCCAGCAGCCCACTAAACAGGGGGAGGGATAGAAGCGGCTACACCTTC CASSPLNRGRDRSGYTF
TRBJ2-7 NA NA TRBV2 TGTGCCAGCTCCGTCGACCAACGATTGGGTGAGCAGTACTTC CASSVDQRLGEQYF
TRBJ2-3 NA NA TRBV6-1 TGTGCCAGCAGTGAAGGGAGCACAGATACGCAGTATTTT CASSEGSTDTQYF
TRBJ2-3 NA TRBD2 TRBV2 TGTGCCAGCAGTAGTACTAGCGGGTTCACAGATACGCAGTATTTT CASSSTSGFTDTQYF
TRBJ1-2 NA TRBD1 TRBV27 TGTGCCAGCAGTTTCGGGACAGGGAGCGGCTACACCTTC CASSFGTGSGYTF
TRBJ1-1 NA NA TRBV18 TGTGCCAGCTCGCCGGGTGTGAACACTGAAGCTTTCTTT CASSPGVNTEAFF
TRBJ1-2 NA NA TRBV11-2 TGTGCCAGCAGTCCGGAAATATACTATGGCTACACCTTC CASSPEIYYGYTF
TRBJ1-4 once TRBD1 TRBV2 TGTGCCAGCCGGCCCGCAGCAGGGGGCCCTGAAAAACTGTTTTTT CASRPAAGGPEKLFF
TRBJ2-2 NA NA TRBV5-1 TGCGCCAGCAGCTTGATTTGGGGGAGCGGGGAGCTGTTTTTT CASSLIWGSGELFF
TRBJ1-6 NA NA TRBV18 TGTGCCAGCTCACCACTTCAGGGAGTCGGTTCACCCCTCCACTTT CASSPLQGVGSPLHF
TRBJ1-1 once TRBD1 TRBV14 TGTGCCAGCAGCCATCTGGAGGGGGCCTCGGCTTTCTTT CASSHLEGASAFF
TRBJ2-5 NA TRBD1 TRBV2 TGTGCCAGCAGTAACACAGGGGGCGGAGAGACCCAGTACTTC CASSNTGGGETQYF
TRBJ1-1 NA TRBD1 TRBV9 TGTGCCAGCAGCGTCTCGACAGGGCTCATGAACACTGAAGCTTTCTTT CASSVSTGLMNTEAFF
TRBJ2-1 NA TRBD1 TRBV2 TGTGCCAGCAGTGGTGACAGGGTACAGTATGGACACAATGAGCAGTTCTTC CASSGDRVQYGHNEQFF
TRBJ1-5 NA NA TRBV19 TGTGCCAGTCATCCCAGCGAGGGTGAGGGCAATCAGCCCCAGCATTTT CASHPSEGEGNQPQHF
TRBJ1-1 NA NA TRBV10-1 TGCGCCAGCAGTTGGGGCGCCTCAAACACTGAAGCTTTCTTT CASSWGASNTEAFF
TRBJ1-1 NA NA TRBV7-2 TGTGCCAGCAGCCGAGAAGGGACGGGAGCTTTCTTT CASSREGTGAFF
TRBJ2-7 NA NA TRBV30 TGTGCCTGGCAACGAAACGAGCAGTACTTC CAWQRNEQYF
TRBJ1-2 NA TRBD1 TRBV29-1 TGCAGCGTATCAGACAGGGCGCACTATGGCTACACCTTC CSVSDRAHYGYTF
TRBJ2-3 NA NA TRBV2 TGTGCCAGCAGGAGGCCCGTAGGGGAAGCGCAAAGCACAGATACGCAGTATTTT CASRRPVGEAQSTDTQYF
TRBJ2-5 NA NA TRBV5-1 TGCGCCAGCAGCTTGGTGGGAGAGACCCAGTACTTC CASSLVGETQYF
TRBJ2-1 NA NA TRBV11-2 TGTGCCAGCAGCGGGAGGACTACCAGTTATCGCAATGAGCAGTTCTTC CASSGRTTSYRNEQFF
TRBJ2-7 NA TRBD1 TRBV5-4 TGTGCCAGCAGCACCTCAGCGGGACAGGGGGCAGGGGAGCAGTACTTC CASSTSAGQGAGEQYF
TRBJ1-5 NA NA TRBV19 TGTGCCAGTTATGTGTTAGGTCAGCCCCAGCATTTT CASYVLGQPQHF
TRBJ1-2 few NA TRBV20-1 TGCAGTGCTAGCAGGGGTAGCTACACCTTC CSASRGSYTF
TRBJ1-1 NA NA TRBV7-9 TGTGCCAGCAGCTCTCCACGGAGGAGGGGAGCTTTCTTT CASSSPRRRGAFF
TRBJ2-1 NA TRBD2 TRBV7-8 TGTGCCAGCAGCTTAGTCAGCGGGAGTGGTAATGAGCAGTTCTTC CASSLVSGSGNEQFF
TRBJ1-4 NA NA TRBV7-2 TGTGCCAGCAGCCCATCGACGGGCTCCGAAAAACTGTTTTTT CASSPSTGSEKLFF
TRBJ1-5 NA NA TRBV6-1 TGTGCCAGCAGTGAAAGCGTGCGGGGGGGGAATAGCAATCAGCCCCAGCATTTT CASSESVRGGNSNQPQHF
TRBJ1-2 NA NA TRBV27 TGTGCCAGCAGTTTAACCGGTAACTATGGCTACACCTTC CASSLTGNYGYTF
TRBJ2-1 NA TRBD2 TRBV29-1 TGCAGCGTTGGATCTAGCGGGGCCTACAATGAGCAGTTCTTC CSVGSSGAYNEQFF